Sequencing of this TCR beta chain was carried out in a study of T cell responses to AZD1222 COVID-19 vaccine. This table comes from immunoSEQ multiplex PCR, and its TCRdb copy is limited to in-frame clones, with some not included. The repertoire includes 120,000 to 150,000 clones, around 84% of them detected once, and over 4.5% sits in the top ten. This CDR3 spans 16 amino acids. Looked up from germline, CDR1 is MGHRA and CDR2 is YSYEKL. Deletions cut 6 bases from V and 3 bases from J, with 20 bases between. General observations from the study: White British people made up most donors, females outnumbered males, and clonal diversity was possibly underestimated.

Concerning this clone itself: The antigen is not known.

This receptor was taken from an adult who received the AZD1222 COVID-19 vaccine. Sequenced material: peripheral blood, taken 28 days after the second AZD1222 dose. This chain links TRBV4-1 with TRBJ1-1, with D unclear. For the CDR3, the DNA is TGCGCCAGCAGTCGCGGTGGGCGCGCATCGGACACTGAAGCTTTCTTT. Its translation: CASSRGGRASDTEAFF.